The rows below give T cell receptor beta chains drawn from one sample of a study of OX40 agonist ivuxolimab in advanced cancers. The repertoire was sequenced with immunoSEQ multiplex PCR; TCRdb's copy has only in-frame clones and lacks some. The sample shows about 57,000 clones, more than 75% of them seen only once. The sample was CD4+ or CD8+ T cells sorted from blood, taken in a trial of the OX40 agonist ivuxolimab. These receptors all stem from an adult with an advanced solid tumor such as melanoma, head and neck, liver or kidney cancer. The CDR3 runs from the conserved cysteine through the conserved F or W. The D gene is left open where the match is weak. Clone size appears in some rows only: once, few, many, or a class for an expanded clone.

V,J,size,D,DNA,CDR3
TRBV7-3,TRBJ1-6,NA,TRBD1,TGTGCCAGCAGCCTCGGGACAGGGAATTCACCCCTCCACTTT,CASSLGTGNSPLHF
TRBV7-7,TRBJ2-1,NA,NA,TGTGCCAGCAGCTTAGAGTGGGGCTCCTACAATGAGCAGTTCTTC,CASSLEWGSYNEQFF
TRBV4-1,TRBJ2-1,NA,TRBD2,TGCGCCAGCAGCCAAGATCCGGGAGGGTCCTACAATGAGCAGTTCTTC,CASSQDPGGSYNEQFF
TRBV7-8,TRBJ2-5,NA,TRBD2,TGTGCCAGCAGCTTAGAGACTAGCGGGGGGTGGGAGACCCAGTACTTC,CASSLETSGGWETQYF
TRBV7-9,TRBJ1-1,medium-sized,TRBD1,TGTGCCAGCAGCTCCCGGACAGGGGGCACTGAAGCTTTCTTT,CASSSRTGGTEAFF
TRBV29-1,TRBJ2-5,once,NA,TGCAGCGTAAACCGGGGCCACCAAGAGACCCAGTACTTC,CSVNRGHQETQYF
TRBV5-1,TRBJ2-7,NA,TRBD2,TGCGCCAGCACCCCGCCCGGGCTAGCGGGGACCTACGAGCAGTACTTC,CASTPPGLAGTYEQYF
TRBV12-5,TRBJ1-3,NA,NA,TGTGCTAGTGCCCCGGATGTAAACACCATATATTTT,CASAPDVNTIYF
TRBV4-1,TRBJ1-2,NA,NA,TGCGCCAGCAGCCAAGCGGGGAACTATGGCTACACCTTC,CASSQAGNYGYTF
TRBV28,TRBJ1-1,NA,NA,TGTGCCAGCAGTTCCGGGGTGACTGAAGCTTTCTTT,CASSSGVTEAFF
TRBV5-4,TRBJ2-7,once,NA,TGTGCCAGCAGCTTGGGAGGGAACCGCTACGAGCAGTACTTC,CASSLGGNRYEQYF
TRBV20-1,TRBJ2-5,NA,NA,TGCAGTGCGCCCCACGAGACCCAGTACTTC,CSAPHETQYF
TRBV14,TRBJ2-7,once,TRBD2,TGTGCCAGCAGCCATCGGAGGAGGGGACTAGCGGGATTAAGCTCCTACGAGCAGTACTTC,CASSHRRRGLAGLSSYEQYF
TRBV6-1,TRBJ1-1,NA,TRBD1,TGTGCCAGCAGCTGGGGACAGGGGAGGACTGAAGCTTTCTTT,CASSWGQGRTEAFF
TRBV7-6,TRBJ1-3,NA,TRBD1,TGTGCCAGCAGCCCACAGGGGGCCAACTCTGGAAACACCATATATTTT,CASSPQGANSGNTIYF
TRBV2,TRBJ2-3,NA,NA,TGTGCCCCCACACCGGAGTACACAGATACGCAGTATTTT,CAPTPEYTDTQYF
TRBV18,TRBJ1-1,NA,TRBD1,TGTGCCAGCTCACGGGAGGGGGCTCCTAACACTGAAGCTTTCTTT,CASSREGAPNTEAFF
TRBV2,TRBJ1-5,NA,NA,TGTGCCAGCAGCGATGGATGGGGACTCGACAATCAGCCCCAGCATTTT,CASSDGWGLDNQPQHF
TRBV7-9,TRBJ1-1,NA,TRBD1,TGTGCCAGCAGCTCGACAGGGGGATTGCGTTACACTGAAGCTTTCTTT,CASSSTGGLRYTEAFF
TRBV14,TRBJ2-1,NA,NA,TGTGCCAGCAGCCTGCGGGTTTTTTACAATGAGCAGTTCTTC,CASSLRVFYNEQFF
TRBV5-1,TRBJ1-3,NA,NA,TGCGCCAGCAGCTTGGCCAACGGGGGCTCTGGAAACACCATATATTTT,CASSLANGGSGNTIYF
TRBV5-6,TRBJ1-1,few,NA,TGTGCCAGCAGCTCGACCTGGGGCCCTGAAGCTTTCTTT,CASSSTWGPEAFF
TRBV30,TRBJ1-5,NA,NA,TGTGCCTGGAGTTCCCCAGACCCGCTCCGAGGGAAGAAGCATTTT,CAWSSPDPLRGKKHF
TRBV5-1,TRBJ2-5,NA,TRBD1,TGCGCCAGCAGCCGGGACAGGGGGTTTGAGACCCAGTACTTC,CASSRDRGFETQYF
TRBV30,TRBJ2-1,NA,TRBD2,TGTGCCTGGACAATCCAAAGGACTAGCGGGGGGGCTTACAATGAGCAGTTCTTC,CAWTIQRTSGGAYNEQFF
TRBV4-1,TRBJ2-1,NA,TRBD1,TGCGCCAGCAGCCATGGACAGGGGGCTCGTGTAAATGAGCAGTTCTTC,CASSHGQGARVNEQFF
TRBV28,TRBJ2-3,NA,TRBD2,TGTGCCAGCAGCTTTAGCGGGAACCTTTTCGCGCAGTATTTT,CASSFSGNLFAQYF
TRBV18,TRBJ2-2,NA,TRBD1,TGTGCCAGCTCACAACAGACAGGGGGTGACACCGGGGAGCTGTTTTTT,CASSQQTGGDTGELFF